The clone carrying this T cell receptor beta chain appeared a single time. The data were obtained in a study of blood T cell repertoires in COVID-19. Turning to the study itself: In each case, the material was cDNA or gDNA derived from T cells, B-cell-depleted T cells, or PBMCs.

The CDR3 is 17 amino acids. The V and J ends lost 1 base and 7 bases, in that order; junction bases with no gene match: 9. Germline assignment: CDR1 SGHTA and CDR2 FQGTGA. Per the original data handling: Using reference gene primer amplification, nucleated cell counts were estimated. Produced via immunoSEQ multiplex PCR; TCRdb's table is partial and in-frame only. The V and J calls and the clone size are those of that table, but D and trimming were determined from the DNA. The data contain 150,000 to 200,000 clones, around 87% of them seen just once; the ten biggest clones take up roughly an eighth. The sample was peripheral blood. The chain combines TRBV7-3 with TRBJ2-1, with TRBD2 matching 11 bases. The clonotype was recovered from a woman in her sixties or seventies with COVID-19, enrolled during active disease. The CDR3 spells CASSLIGTSGRNNEQFF. The CDR3 DNA is TGTGCCAGCAGCTTAATAGGCACTAGCGGGAGAAATAATGAGCAGTTCTTC.